This TCR beta chain was sequenced for a study of cytomegalovirus exposure and HLA in healthy donors. PCR primers comprised 60 Vbeta and 13 Jbeta primers. Generated by immunoSEQ multiplex PCR, the TCRdb table keeps only in-frame clones and is missing some. This sample has approximately 160,000 clones, with roughly 80% found just once. Trimming took off 0 bases at V and 8 bases at J, with 12 bases between the two ends. The germline V gene encodes CDR1 MNHNY and CDR2 SVGAGI (reference sequence). The CDR3 sequence is 14 residues long. The sequence was collected from a male donor in good health and CMV-seronegative. This chain links TRBV6-6 with TRBJ2-3, with D unclear. Sequences were obtained from PBMCs. In nucleotides, the CDR3 is TGTGCCAGCAGTTACTCTCACTCCACCGCTACGCAGTATTTT. Its translation is CASSYSHSTATQYF.